One sample yielded the 18 T cell receptor beta chains listed below, sequenced in a study of blood T cell repertoires in COVID-19. The method was immunoSEQ multiplex PCR; TCRdb's version includes in-frame clones alone and lacks a portion of them. The table records hundreds of thousands of clones, about nine tenths of them present only once. Sequencing was done on a sample of PBMCs or T cells enriched from blood (not recorded which). These receptors came from a woman aged 18-29 years who had recovered from COVID-19.

The rearrangement uses TRBV16 and TRBJ1-2, with 9 bases identical to TRBD1. This CDR3 spans 15 amino acids. Trimming at V came to 2 bases and at J to 8 bases, leaving 9 bases not matched to a gene. Per germline, CDR1 KGHSY and CDR2 FQNENV. CDR3 protein: CASSQAGQGRGGYTF. The CDR3, as DNA: TGTGCCAGCAGCCAAGCGGGACAGGGACGAGGGGGCTACACCTTC.

V gene TRBV7-2 combines with J gene TRBJ1-2; D may be TRBD1 (5 bases). CDR1 SGHTA and CDR2 FQGNSA come from the germline V gene. The CDR3 extends over 14 amino acids. V was shortened by 5 bases and J by 6 bases, with 16 bases between the two germline ends. CDR3: CASSPSGGRDGYTF. The CDR3 DNA is TGTGCCAGCAGCCCGTCCGGGGGGAGGGATGGCTACACCTTC.

The rearrangement joins TRBV6-2 or TRBV6-3 to TRBJ2-2; the match to TRBD2 covers 14 bases. Germline V CDR1 and CDR2: MNHEY, SVGEGT. This CDR3 is built from 17 residues. With 2 bases clipped from V and 7 bases from J, the junction kept 6 bases outside the gene matches. This chain's CDR3 is CASSYTGLAGDHGELFF. CDR3 sequence (DNA): TGTGCCAGCAGTTACACGGGACTAGCGGGAGATCACGGGGAGCTGTTTTTT.

The chain employs TRBV6-5 and TRBJ2-2, with 7 bases aligning to TRBD2. The germline gives CDR1 MNHEY, CDR2 SVGAGI. J lost 5 bases, V lost 7 bases, and 4 bases had no gene match. This CDR3 has 13 residues. The CDR3 DNA follows: TGTGCCAGCATGCCGCGGGAGACCGGGGAGCTGTTTTTT. This sequence encodes CASMPRETGELFF.

The genes are TRBV7-8 and TRBJ2-2, with D possibly being TRBD2 (6 bases). The CDR3 is 16 amino acids. The V end lost 5 bases, the J end lost 3 bases, and 16 bases lay between the germline ends. Per the germline V gene, CDR1 is SGHVS and CDR2 is FQNEAQ. The CDR3 region is CASSPPEGGDTGELFF. The CDR3, as DNA: TGTGCCAGCAGCCCCCCGGAGGGCGGAGACACCGGGGAGCTGTTTTTT.

The genes are TRBV28 and TRBJ2-7; 10 bases align to TRBD1. The junction had 17 bases not matched to a gene; V was cut back by 6 bases and J by 9 bases. This CDR3 is built from 16 residues. The germline V gene has CDR1 MDHEN and CDR2 SYDVKM. The CDR3 region has the DNA TGTGCCAGCAGCGAGCCGGGACAGGGGTTCCAGGGGGGGCAGTACTTC. Translating gives CASSEPGQGFQGGQYF.

This chain connects TRBV11-1 to TRBJ2-7, with D perhaps TRBD2 (5 bases). Germline V gene lookup returns CDR1 SGHAT and CDR2 FQDESV (reference sequence). V lost 5 bases and J 4 bases, leaving 9 bases between the germline ends. The CDR3 covers 12 residues. The CDR3 DNA reads as TGTGCCAGCAGCCCTGAGGGATACGAGCAGTACTTC. Amino acids: CASSPEGYEQYF.

Details on this clone: This CDR3 is also generated by other DNA sequences in the sample. The chain combines TRBV18 with TRBJ2-5; maybe TRBD1 (5 bases). The CDR3 covers 13 residues. The ends were cut back, 4 bases at V and 2 bases at J, with 8 bases in the middle. The V gene's germline CDR1 is KGHSH and CDR2 LQKENI. For the CDR3, the DNA is TGTGCCAGCTCACGGGGCCTTCAAGAGACCCAGTACTTC. It codes for CASSRGLQETQYF.

In this sample, this clone turned up a few times. This chain links TRBV5-6 with TRBJ1-4, with 8 bases aligning to TRBD1. The junction had 5 bases not matched to a gene; V was cut back by 4 bases and J by 6 bases. CDR3 length equals 14 residues. Germline assignment: CDR1 SGHDT and CDR2 YYEEEE. The CDR3 sequence is CASSTPGQDEKLFF. In DNA, the CDR3 is TGTGCCAGCAGCACTCCGGGACAGGATGAAAAACTGTTTTTT.

The chain joins TRBV7-2 to TRBJ2-3; maybe TRBD2 (7 bases). Trimming removed 5 bases from V and 0 bases from J, with 12 bases in between. The CDR3 is 15 residues long. Germline CDR1 reads SGHTA; CDR2 reads FQGNSA. CDR3 region: CASSIAGASTDTQYF. CDR3 nucleotides: TGTGCCAGCAGCATCGCGGGGGCCAGCACAGATACGCAGTATTTT.

The chain recombines TRBV19 with TRBJ2-5; 8 bases match TRBD2. Germline CDR1 reads LNHDA; CDR2 reads SQIVND (reference sequence). This CDR3 region has 13 residues. Trimming removed 9 bases from V and 5 bases from J; junction bases left unmatched: 8. CDR3 DNA sequence: TGTGCCAGCCTCGGGGGGGCCGGTGAGACCCAGTACTTC. Its protein product is CASLGGAGETQYF.

V is TRBV28 and J is TRBJ2-7; 9 nucleotides line up with TRBD2. This CDR3 region has 14 residues. The trim removed 5 bases at V and 2 bases at J, leaving 4 bases unmatched. Per the germline V gene, CDR1 is MDHEN and CDR2 is SYDVKM. CDR3 region: CASSGGTSPYEQYF. CDR3 bases: TGTGCCAGCAGTGGCGGGACTAGCCCCTACGAGCAGTACTTC.

This clone has a handful of counts. The chain couples TRBV11-2 to TRBJ1-1; D is possibly TRBD1 (6 bases). The V gene lost 3 bases and the J gene lost 2 bases, with 13 bases spanning the gap. Germline V gene sequence: CDR1 SGHAT, CDR2 FQNNGV. This CDR3 is built from 15 residues. The CDR3 DNA reads TGTGCCAGCAGCTTTTCCGCCAGGGGTAACACTGAAGCTTTCTTT. Protein sequence: CASSFSARGNTEAFF.

The chain uses TRBV29-1 and TRBJ1-1; D uncertain. Germline V CDR1 and CDR2: SQVTM, ANQGSEA. The CDR3 loop spans 14 amino acids. V dropped 3 bases and J dropped 1 base, with 12 bases sitting between them. The CDR3 sequence: CSVEETAANTEAFF. The CDR3 DNA follows: TGCAGCGTTGAGGAAACCGCGGCGAACACTGAAGCTTTCTTT.

The chain's CDR3 is CASTPDGLLNYGYTF. Written as DNA, the CDR3 is TGCGCCAGCACCCCGGACGGACTACTTAACTATGGCTACACCTTC. The V and J genes are TRBV5-1 and TRBJ1-2; D ambiguous. V lost 6 bases, J lost 1 base, and 16 bases lay in between. CDR1 is SGHRS, CDR2 YFSETQ, per germline. The CDR3 is made up of 15 amino acids.

The chain combines TRBV29-1 with TRBJ2-3; 10 bases match TRBD1. Germline-derived CDR1 and CDR2 are SQVTM and ANQGSEA. Trimming removed 6 bases from V and 2 bases from J; junction bases left unmatched: 5. The CDR3 has 14 amino acids. The CDR3 DNA reads as TGCAGCGTAGGACAGGGGGTTAACACAGATACGCAGTATTTT. Translation: CSVGQGVNTDTQYF.

This clone has only one observation. The genes are TRBV14 and TRBJ2-5, with D perhaps matching TRBD1 (6 bases). This CDR3 contains 14 residues. The germline CDR1 and CDR2 sequences are SGHDN and FVKESK. V gave up 1 base and J gave up 5 bases, with 11 bases separating them. The CDR3: CASSQAGVGETQYF. CDR3 in DNA: TGTGCCAGCAGCCAAGCAGGGGTAGGGGAGACCCAGTACTTC.

This chain uses TRBV9 with TRBJ2-5; D might be TRBD1 (6 bases). CDR1 is SGDLS, CDR2 YYNGEE, per germline. The CDR3 sequence is 14 residues long. V was trimmed by 4 bases and J by 3 bases, leaving 13 bases between them. CDR3 residues: CASSPGTPEETQYF. In DNA, the CDR3 is TGTGCCAGCAGCCCCGGGACACCGGAAGAGACCCAGTACTTC.